This T cell receptor beta chain was retrieved from a study of T cell repertoires in ileal Crohn's disease. Study summary: Every patient was operated on for stricturing (about 60%) or penetrating (about 40%) complications.

The germline CDR1 and CDR2 sequences are SEHNR and FQNEAQ (reference sequence). This CDR3 is built from 13 residues. V lost 6 bases and J 4 bases, leaving 12 bases between the germline ends. Broader study findings: Compared with non-smokers, active smokers at surgery showed more clonal expansions. Compared with CD4 T cells, sorted CD8 cells carried more expanded clones. Clonality above 26.8% at surgery always came with endoscopic recurrence.

Remarks on this clone: Its specificity is unknown. In the same sample, other DNA sequences code for this CDR3.

TCRdb keeps only in-frame clones here, not all; method: immunoSEQ multiplex PCR. The sample shows more than 4,500 clones, about 81% of them seen only once. Sequencing input: ileal tissue. This TCR was sampled from an adult with Crohn's disease. V gene TRBV7-9 combines with J gene TRBJ1-1, with D possibly being TRBD1 (5 bases). The CDR3 here is CASSFGQGTEAFF. CDR3 in DNA: TGTGCCAGCAGTTTTGGGCAGGGCACTGAAGCTTTCTTT.